This T cell receptor beta chain appears in the sequencing data of a study of human T cells and chemical hapten exposure. Study context: Per-sample TCR yield variation was attributed mainly to small pooled library volume differences.

The study's findings and limits: Positively correlated with patch test score were the counts of PT1 expanded TCRs.

Time point given: patch test 2, 6 weeks after DPC sensitization. Stated treatment: therapeutic diphenylcyclopropenone sensitization with weekly scalp DPC. One entry per CDR3 protein results from TCRdb running MiXCR on the RACE reads. The sample yields roughly 150,000 distinct CDR3 sequences, 12% seen once. The ends were cut back, 2 bases at V and 1 base at J, with 8 bases in the middle. This CDR3 comprises 16 residues. Germline CDR1 reads KGHDR; CDR2 reads SFDVKD. Notes on this clonotype: Its antigen is as yet unknown.

This receptor was obtained from a woman in her forties or fifties with alopecia areata. Some clones in this sample may be carry-over from other donors' samples. The chain has TRBV24-1 and TRBJ2-6; D is uncertain. The specimen was whole blood, collected in connection with sensitization to the hapten diphenylcyclopropenone (DPC). DNA of the CDR3: TGTGCCACCAGTGATTCTCCTCGGTCTGGGGCCAACGTCCTGACTTTC. Protein product: CATSDSPRSGANVLTF.